This TCR beta chain stems from a study of cytomegalovirus exposure and HLA in healthy donors. Study-wide results and limits: Upon later analysis, TCR association rates were observed to vary by HLA locus, being highest for DRB1 and lowest for HLA-C.

This clone was observed a few times. Its antigen is still unknown. The PCR made use of 60 Vbeta and 13 Jbeta primers. Profiling relied on immunoSEQ multiplex PCR, and the TCRdb table lists in-frame clones only, not all of them. The sample has approximately 100,000 clones, roughly 9.4% seen once. This receptor was identified in a man in his fifties or sixties in good health and CMV-seropositive. Specimen: PBMCs.

DNA of the CDR3: TGTGCCAGCAGCCCGGGACAGGGGAACGGTGAGCAGTTCTTC. Its protein product is CASSPGQGNGEQFF. J is TRBJ2-1 and V is TRBV5-4; 10 bases match TRBD1. Germline V gene lookup returns CDR1 SGHNT and CDR2 YYREEE (reference sequence). The CDR3 is 14 amino acids. J lost 9 bases, V lost 4 bases, and 7 bases had no gene match. The full variable domain, its missing parts supplied by reference TRBV5-4 and TRBJ2-1, is ETGVTQSPTHLIKTRGQQVTLRCSSQSGHNTVSWYQQALGQGPQFIFQYYREEENGRGNFPPRFSGLQFPNYSSELNVNALELDDSALYLCASSPGQGNGEQFFGPGTRLTVL.